This record concerns one T cell receptor beta chain sequence. This sample stems from a study of T cells in Graves' hyperthyroidism and ophthalmopathy. Newly diagnosed hyperthyroidism, duration under 2 months, in patients aged 18 to 65. V lost 1 base to trimming and J lost 0 bases, with 15 bases between them. Germline V lookup: CDR1 SGHTA, CDR2 FQGNSA. The CDR3 has 18 amino acids. Using RNA transcripts as the source, TCR beta CDR3 regions were amplified. The HTBI primer set drove a first-round RT-PCR of the TCR CDR3. TCRdb re-analysed the multiplex PCR reads in MiXCR, keeping a single row per CDR3 protein. The sample consists of 600,000 to 850,000 distinct CDR3 sequences, 18% of them appearing once.

What was sequenced was blood. The TCR originated in a woman between 45 and 65 years old with Graves' hyperthyroidism that later progressed to Graves' ophthalmopathy. The rearrangement joins TRBV7-2 to TRBJ1-4; D call uncertain. The CDR3 reads CASSLVFRVPATNEKLFF. The CDR3 nucleotides are TGTGCCAGCAGCTTAGTTTTCCGGGTCCCTGCAACTAATGAAAAACTGTTTTTT.